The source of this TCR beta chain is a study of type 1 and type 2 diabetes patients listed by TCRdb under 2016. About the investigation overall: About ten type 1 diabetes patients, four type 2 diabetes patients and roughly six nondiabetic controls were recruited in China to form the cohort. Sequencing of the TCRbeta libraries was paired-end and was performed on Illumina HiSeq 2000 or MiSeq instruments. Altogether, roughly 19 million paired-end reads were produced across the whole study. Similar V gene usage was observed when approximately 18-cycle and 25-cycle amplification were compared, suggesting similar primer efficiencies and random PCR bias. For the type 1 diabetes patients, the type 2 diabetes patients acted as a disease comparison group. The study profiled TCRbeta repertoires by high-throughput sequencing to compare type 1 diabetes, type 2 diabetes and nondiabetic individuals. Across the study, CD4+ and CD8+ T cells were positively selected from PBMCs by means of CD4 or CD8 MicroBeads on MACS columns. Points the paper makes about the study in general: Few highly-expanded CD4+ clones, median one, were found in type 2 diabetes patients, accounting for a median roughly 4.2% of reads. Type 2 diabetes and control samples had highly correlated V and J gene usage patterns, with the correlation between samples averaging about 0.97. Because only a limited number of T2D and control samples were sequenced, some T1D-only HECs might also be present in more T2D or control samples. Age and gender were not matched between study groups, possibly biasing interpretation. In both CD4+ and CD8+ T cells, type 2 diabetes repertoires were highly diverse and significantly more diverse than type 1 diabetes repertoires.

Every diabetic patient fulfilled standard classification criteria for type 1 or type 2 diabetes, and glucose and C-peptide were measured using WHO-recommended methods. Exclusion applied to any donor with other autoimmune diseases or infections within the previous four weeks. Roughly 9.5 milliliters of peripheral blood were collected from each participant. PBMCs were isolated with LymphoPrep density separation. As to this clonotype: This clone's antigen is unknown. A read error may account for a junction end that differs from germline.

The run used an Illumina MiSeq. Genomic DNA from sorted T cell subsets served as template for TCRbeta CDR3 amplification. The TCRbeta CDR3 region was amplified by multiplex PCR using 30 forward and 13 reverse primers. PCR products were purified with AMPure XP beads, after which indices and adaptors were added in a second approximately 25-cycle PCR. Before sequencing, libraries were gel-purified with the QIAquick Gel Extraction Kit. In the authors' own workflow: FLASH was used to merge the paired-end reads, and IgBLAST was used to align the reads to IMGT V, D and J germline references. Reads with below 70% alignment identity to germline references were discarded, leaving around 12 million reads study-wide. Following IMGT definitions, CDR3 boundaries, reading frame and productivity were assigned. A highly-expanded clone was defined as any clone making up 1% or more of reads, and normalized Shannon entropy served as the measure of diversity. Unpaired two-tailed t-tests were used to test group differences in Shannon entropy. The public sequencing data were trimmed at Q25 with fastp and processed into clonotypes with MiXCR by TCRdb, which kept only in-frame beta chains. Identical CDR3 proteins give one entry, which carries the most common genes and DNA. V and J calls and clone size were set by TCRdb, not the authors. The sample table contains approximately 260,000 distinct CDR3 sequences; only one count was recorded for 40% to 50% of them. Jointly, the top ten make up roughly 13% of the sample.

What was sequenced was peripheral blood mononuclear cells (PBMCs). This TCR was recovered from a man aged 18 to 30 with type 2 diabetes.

The nucleotide sequence is TGTGCCGGCAGTGAACTTCAGGGCAGCTATGGCTACACCTTC. The encoded protein is CAGSELQGSYGYTF. The chain joins TRBV2 to TRBJ1-2, with TRBD1 perhaps the D gene, on 5 matching bases. From the cysteine through the phenylalanine, the CDR3 covers 14 amino acids. The only DNA kept is the CDR3, 42 bases in frame from the first base. The germline V gene provides CDR1 SNHLY and CDR2 FYNNEI.